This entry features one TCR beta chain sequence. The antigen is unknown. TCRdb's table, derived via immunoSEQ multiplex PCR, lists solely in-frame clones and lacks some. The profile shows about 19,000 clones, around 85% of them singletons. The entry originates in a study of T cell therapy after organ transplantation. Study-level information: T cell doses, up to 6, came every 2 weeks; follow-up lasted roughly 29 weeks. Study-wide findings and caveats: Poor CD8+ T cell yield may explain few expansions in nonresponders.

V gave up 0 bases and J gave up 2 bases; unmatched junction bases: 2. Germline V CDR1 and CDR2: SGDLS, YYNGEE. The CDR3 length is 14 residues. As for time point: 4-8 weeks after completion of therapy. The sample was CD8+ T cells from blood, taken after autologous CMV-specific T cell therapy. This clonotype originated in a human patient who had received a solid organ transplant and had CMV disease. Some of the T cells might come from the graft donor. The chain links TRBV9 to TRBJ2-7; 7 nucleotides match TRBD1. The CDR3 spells CASSVDGTAYEQYF. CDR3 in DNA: TGTGCCAGCAGCGTAGACGGGACAGCCTACGAGCAGTACTTC.